This TCR beta chain emerged from a study of cytomegalovirus exposure and HLA in healthy donors. Overall study findings and caveats: In an earlier analysis, most TCR beta V segments were productive about 87% or about 30% of the time. A missense variant in DCLRE1C was later tied to TCR beta V- and J-gene trimming. Analyzed later, most CMV-associated TCR beta chains appeared HLA-restricted.

Trimming took off 4 bases at V and 15 bases at J, with 13 bases between the two ends. The CDR3 covers 11 residues. The germline gives CDR1 SNHLY, CDR2 FYNNEI. PCR amplification relied on 60 Vbeta primers (plus 13 Jbeta primers). Assay used: immunoSEQ multiplex PCR; TCRdb lists only in-frame clones, some missing. The sample includes approximately 110,000 clones, about 80% of them seen just once. Regarding this clone: Its target is not known.

This clonotype was sampled from a woman in her twenties or thirties in good health and CMV-seropositive. V gene TRBV2 combines with J gene TRBJ1-5, with D possibly being TRBD1 (6 bases). Sequences were obtained from PBMCs. For the CDR3, the DNA is TGTGCCAGCAGTGGCGGGGGCAGGGTGCATTTT. Translated: CASSGGGRVHF.